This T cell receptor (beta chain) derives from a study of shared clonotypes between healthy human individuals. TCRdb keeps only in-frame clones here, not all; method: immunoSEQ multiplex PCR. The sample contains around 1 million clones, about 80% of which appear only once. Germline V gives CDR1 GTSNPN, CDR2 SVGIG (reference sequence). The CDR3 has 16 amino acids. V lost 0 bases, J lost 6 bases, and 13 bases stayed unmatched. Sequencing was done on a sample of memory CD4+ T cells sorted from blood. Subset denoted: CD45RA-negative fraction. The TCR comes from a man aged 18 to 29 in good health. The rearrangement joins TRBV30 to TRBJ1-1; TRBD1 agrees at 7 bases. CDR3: CAWSVGFRQGGAEAFF. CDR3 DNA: TGTGCCTGGAGTGTAGGGTTTAGGCAGGGGGGCGCTGAAGCTTTCTTT.